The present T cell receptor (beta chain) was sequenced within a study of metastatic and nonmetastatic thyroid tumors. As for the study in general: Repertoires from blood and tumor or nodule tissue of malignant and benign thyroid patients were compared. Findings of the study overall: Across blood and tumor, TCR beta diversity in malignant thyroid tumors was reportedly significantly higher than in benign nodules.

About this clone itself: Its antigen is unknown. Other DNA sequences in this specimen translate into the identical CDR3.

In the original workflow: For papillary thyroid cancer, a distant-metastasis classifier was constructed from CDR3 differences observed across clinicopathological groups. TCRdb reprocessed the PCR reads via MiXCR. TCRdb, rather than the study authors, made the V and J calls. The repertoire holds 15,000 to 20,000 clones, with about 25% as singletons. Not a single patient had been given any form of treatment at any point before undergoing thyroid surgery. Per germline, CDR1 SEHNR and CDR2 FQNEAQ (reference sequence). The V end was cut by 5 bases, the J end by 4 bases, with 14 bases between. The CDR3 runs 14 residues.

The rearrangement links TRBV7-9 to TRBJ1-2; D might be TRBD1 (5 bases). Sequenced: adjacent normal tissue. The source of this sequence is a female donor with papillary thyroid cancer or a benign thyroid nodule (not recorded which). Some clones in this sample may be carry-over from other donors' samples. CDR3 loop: CASSPTGGAYGYTF. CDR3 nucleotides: TGTGCCAGCAGCCCAACAGGTGGCGCCTATGGCTACACCTTC. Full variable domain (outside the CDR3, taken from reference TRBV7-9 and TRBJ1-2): DTGVSQNPRHKITKRGQNVTFRCDPISEHNRLYWYRQTLGQGPEFLTYFQNEAQLEKSRLLSDRFSAERPKGSFSTLEIQRTEQGDSAMYLCASSPTGGAYGYTFGSGTRLTVV.